This T cell receptor beta chain is from a study of cytomegalovirus exposure and HLA in healthy donors. The PCR made use of 60 Vbeta and 13 Jbeta primers. The protocol was immunoSEQ multiplex PCR, while the TCRdb copy is restricted to in-frame clones and leaves out a portion. Seen here are 140,000 to 150,000 clones, about 80% observed once, and the top ten hold under 6%. In germline, CDR1 is SGHKS, CDR2 YYEKEE (reference sequence). J lost 2 bases, V lost 1 base, and 9 bases had no gene match. The CDR3 has 16 residues. V gene TRBV5-5 combines with J gene TRBJ2-7; 7 bases are a match to TRBD1. The clonotype was recovered from a man aged 35 to 55 in good health and CMV-seronegative. The specimen sequenced was PBMCs. The CDR3 coding sequence is TGTGCCAGCAGCTTGCGCGATCAGGGGGTAACCTACGAGCAGTACTTC. Protein sequence: CASSLRDQGVTYEQYF.